Sequencing of this T cell receptor beta chain was carried out in a study of blood T cell repertoires in COVID-19. About the study: Both acute and convalescent COVID-19 samples were obtained from the United States, Italy and Spain.

In germline, CDR1 is DFQATT, CDR2 SNEGSKA (reference sequence). The CDR3 runs to 11 residues. TCRdb's copy holds only in-frame clones and misses some; the assay was immunoSEQ multiplex PCR. The table lists 200,000 or so clones, about nine tenths of them singletons. The chain has TRBV20-1 and TRBJ2-1; unclear D gene. Sequenced: peripheral blood. The sequence came from a man aged 70 or older with active or convalescent COVID-19. CDR3 nucleotide sequence: TGCAGGGCGGAGAGCGTAAATGAGCAGTTCTTC. This sequence encodes CRAESVNEQFF.